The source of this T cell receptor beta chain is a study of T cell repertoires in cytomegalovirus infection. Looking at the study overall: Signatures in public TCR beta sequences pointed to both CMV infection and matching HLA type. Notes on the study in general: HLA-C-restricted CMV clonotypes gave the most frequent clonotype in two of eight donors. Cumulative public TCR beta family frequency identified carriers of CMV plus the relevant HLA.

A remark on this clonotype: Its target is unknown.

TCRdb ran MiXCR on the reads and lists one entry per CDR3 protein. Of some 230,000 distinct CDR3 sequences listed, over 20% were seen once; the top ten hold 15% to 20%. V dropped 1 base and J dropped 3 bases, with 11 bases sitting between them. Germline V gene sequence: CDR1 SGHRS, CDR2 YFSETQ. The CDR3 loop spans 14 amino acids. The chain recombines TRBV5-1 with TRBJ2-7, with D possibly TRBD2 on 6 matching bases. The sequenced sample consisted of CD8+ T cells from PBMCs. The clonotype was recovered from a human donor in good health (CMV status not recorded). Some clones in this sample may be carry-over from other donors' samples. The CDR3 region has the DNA TGCGCCAGCAGCTTGTCCGGGGGTAACTACGAGCAGTACTTC. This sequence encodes CASSLSGGNYEQYF. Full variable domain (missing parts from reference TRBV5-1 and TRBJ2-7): KAGVTQTPRYLIKTRGQQVTLSCSPISGHRSVSWYQQTPGQGLQFLFEYFSETQRNKGNFPGRFSGRQFSNSRSEMNVSTLELGDSALYLCASSLSGGNYEQYFGPGTRLTVT.